This T cell receptor beta chain was sequenced for a study of T cells in Graves' hyperthyroidism and ophthalmopathy. This CDR3 contains 15 residues. CDR1 is MNHEY, CDR2 SMNVEV, per germline (reference sequence). The V end was cut by 6 bases, the J end by 1 base, with 13 bases between. From RNA transcripts, TCR beta CDR3 regions were amplified. The primer set for the first-round RT-PCR of the TCR CDR3 was HTBI. TCRdb used MiXCR to reprocess the multiplex PCR reads, holding one entry per CDR3 protein. The sample gives roughly 380,000 distinct CDR3 sequences, roughly 20% of which show up once; around 15% is in the top ten. Study-wide results and limits: The majority of expanded thyroid clonotypes above 0.001 also appeared in blood.

This clonotype came up many times. Its antigen is unidentified. This chain uses TRBV27 with TRBJ1-5; D gene ambiguous. The TCR originated in a woman between 40 and 55 years old with Graves' ophthalmopathy. Sequenced sample: blood. DNA of the CDR3: TGTGCCAGCAGGGAAGATCTGTACAGCAATCAGCCCCAGCATTTT. Protein product: CASREDLYSNQPQHF.